This T cell receptor (beta chain) came from a study of blood T cell repertoires in COVID-19. About the study: Sources were T cells, B-cell-depleted T cells, or PBMCs; the material itself was cDNA or gDNA.

The CDR3 extends over 14 amino acids. Germline values: CDR1 SNHLY, CDR2 FYNNEI. The assay was immunoSEQ multiplex PCR, and TCRdb's table has in-frame clones only and misses some. The data hold 150,000 or so clones, with approximately 85% observed a single time. Input material: peripheral blood. The rearrangement joins TRBV2 to TRBJ2-2, with TRBD2 as a possible D gene (6 bases). The TCR was taken from a man in his fifties or sixties with COVID-19, enrolled during active disease. CDR3 residues: CASNRRGNTGELFF. CDR3 coding DNA: TGTGCTTCCAATCGTCGGGGGAATACCGGGGAGCTGTTTTTT. The entire variable domain, with the rest obtained from reference TRBV2 and TRBJ2-2, is as follows: EPEVTQTPSHQVTQMGQEVILRCVPISNHLYFYWYRQILGQKVEFLVSFYNNEISEKSEIFDDQFSVERPDGSNFTLKIRSTKLEDSAMYFCASNRRGNTGELFFGEGSRLTVL.